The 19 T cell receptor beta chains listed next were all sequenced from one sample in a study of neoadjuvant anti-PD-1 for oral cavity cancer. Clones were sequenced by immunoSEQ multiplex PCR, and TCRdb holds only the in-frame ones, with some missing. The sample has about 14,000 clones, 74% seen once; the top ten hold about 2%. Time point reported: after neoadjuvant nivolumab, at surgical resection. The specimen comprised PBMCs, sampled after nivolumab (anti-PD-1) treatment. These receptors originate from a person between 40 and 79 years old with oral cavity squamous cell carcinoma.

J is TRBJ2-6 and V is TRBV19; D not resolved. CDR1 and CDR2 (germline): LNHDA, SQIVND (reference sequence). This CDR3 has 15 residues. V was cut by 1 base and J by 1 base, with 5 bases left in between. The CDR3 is CASSIGLSGANVLTF. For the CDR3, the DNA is TGTGCCAGTAGTATAGGGCTGTCTGGGGCCAACGTCCTGACTTTC.

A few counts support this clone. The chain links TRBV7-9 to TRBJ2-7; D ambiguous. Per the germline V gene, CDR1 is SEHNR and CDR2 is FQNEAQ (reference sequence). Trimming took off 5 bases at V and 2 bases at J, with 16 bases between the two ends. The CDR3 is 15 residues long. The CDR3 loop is CASSPFSAVAYEQYF. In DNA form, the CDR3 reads TGTGCCAGCAGCCCTTTTAGTGCGGTTGCCTACGAGCAGTACTTC.

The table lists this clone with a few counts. The CDR3 bases are TGTGCCAGCAGCTTAGTGGTAGCGGGAGCGGAGACCCAGTACTTC. This gives the protein CASSLVVAGAETQYF. The chain combines TRBV7-9 with TRBJ2-5; 9 bases map to TRBD2. Unmatched junction bases numbered 5, after V lost 1 base and J lost 5 bases. The CDR3 spans 15 residues. Germline CDR1 SEHNR, CDR2 FQNEAQ (reference sequence).

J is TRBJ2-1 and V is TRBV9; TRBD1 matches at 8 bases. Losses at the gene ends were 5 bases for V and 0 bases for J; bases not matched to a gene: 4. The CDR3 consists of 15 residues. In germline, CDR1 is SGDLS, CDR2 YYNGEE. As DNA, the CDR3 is TGTGCCAGCAGTCTTGGGACAGGCTCCTACAATGAGCAGTTCTTC. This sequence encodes CASSLGTGSYNEQFF. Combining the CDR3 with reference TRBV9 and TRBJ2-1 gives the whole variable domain DSGVTQTPKHLITATGQRVTLRCSPRSGDLSVYWYQQSLDQGLQFLIQYYNGEERAKGNILERFSAQQFPDLHSELNLSSLELGDSALYFCASSLGTGSYNEQFFGPGTRLTVL.

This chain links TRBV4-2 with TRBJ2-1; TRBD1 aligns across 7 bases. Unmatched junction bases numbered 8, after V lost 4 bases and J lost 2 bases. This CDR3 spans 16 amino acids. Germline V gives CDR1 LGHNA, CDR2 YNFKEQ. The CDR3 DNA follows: TGTGCCAGCAGCCCTGAGACAGGGCAACCCTACAATGAGCAGTTCTTC. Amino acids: CASSPETGQPYNEQFF.

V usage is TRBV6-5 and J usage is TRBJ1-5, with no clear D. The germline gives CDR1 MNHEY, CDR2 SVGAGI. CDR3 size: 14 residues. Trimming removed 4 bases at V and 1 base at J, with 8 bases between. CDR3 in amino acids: CASSSRESNQPQHF. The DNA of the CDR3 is TGTGCCAGCAGTTCACGGGAAAGCAATCAGCCCCAGCATTTT.

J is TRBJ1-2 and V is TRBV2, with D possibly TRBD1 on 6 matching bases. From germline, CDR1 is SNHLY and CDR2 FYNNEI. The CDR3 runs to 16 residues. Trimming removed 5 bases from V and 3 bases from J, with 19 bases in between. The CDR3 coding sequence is TGTGCCAGCAGTCCCACCACGCACGGGACACACTATGGCTACACCTTC. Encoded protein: CASSPTTHGTHYGYTF.

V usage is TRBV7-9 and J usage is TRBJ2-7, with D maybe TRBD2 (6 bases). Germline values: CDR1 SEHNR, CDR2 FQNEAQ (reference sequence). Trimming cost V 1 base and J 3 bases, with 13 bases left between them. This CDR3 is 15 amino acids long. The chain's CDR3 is CASSLVTGAYYEQYF. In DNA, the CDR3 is TGTGCCAGCAGCTTAGTTACGGGAGCATACTACGAGCAGTACTTC. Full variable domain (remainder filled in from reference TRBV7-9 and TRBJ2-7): DTGVSQNPRHKITKRGQNVTFRCDPISEHNRLYWYRQTLGQGPEFLTYFQNEAQLEKSRLLSDRFSAERPKGSFSTLEIQRTEQGDSAMYLCASSLVTGAYYEQYFGPGTRLTVT.

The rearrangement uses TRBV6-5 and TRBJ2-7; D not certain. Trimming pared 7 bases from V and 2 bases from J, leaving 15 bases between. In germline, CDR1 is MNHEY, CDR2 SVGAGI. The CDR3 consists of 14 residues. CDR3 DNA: TGTGCCAGCACTCTACTCGGTAAACCCTACGAGCAGTACTTC. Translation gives CASTLLGKPYEQYF.

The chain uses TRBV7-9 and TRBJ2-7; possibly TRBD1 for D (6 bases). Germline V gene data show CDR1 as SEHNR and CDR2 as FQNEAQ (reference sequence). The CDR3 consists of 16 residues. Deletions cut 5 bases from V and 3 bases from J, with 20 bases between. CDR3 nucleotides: TGTGCCAGCAGCGCAAGGGACATAATGTGGGACTACGAGCAGTACTTC. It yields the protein CASSARDIMWDYEQYF. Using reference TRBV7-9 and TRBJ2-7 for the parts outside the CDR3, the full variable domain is DTGVSQNPRHKITKRGQNVTFRCDPISEHNRLYWYRQTLGQGPEFLTYFQNEAQLEKSRLLSDRFSAERPKGSFSTLEIQRTEQGDSAMYLCASSARDIMWDYEQYFGPGTRLTVT.

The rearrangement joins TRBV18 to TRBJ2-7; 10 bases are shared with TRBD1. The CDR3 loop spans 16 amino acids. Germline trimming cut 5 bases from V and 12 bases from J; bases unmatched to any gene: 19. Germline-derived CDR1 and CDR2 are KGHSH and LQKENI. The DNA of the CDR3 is TGTGCCAGCTCAGGACCGGGACAGGGGATTACGAGCAGTACGTACTTC. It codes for CASSGPGQGITSSTYF.

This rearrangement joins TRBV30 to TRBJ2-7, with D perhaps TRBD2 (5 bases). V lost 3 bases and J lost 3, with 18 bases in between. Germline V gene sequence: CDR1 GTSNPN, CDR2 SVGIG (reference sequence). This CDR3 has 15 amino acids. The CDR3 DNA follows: TGTGCCTGGAGACCCTCCGCGGGCTGGGGCTACGAGCAGTACTTC. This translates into CAWRPSAGWGYEQYF.

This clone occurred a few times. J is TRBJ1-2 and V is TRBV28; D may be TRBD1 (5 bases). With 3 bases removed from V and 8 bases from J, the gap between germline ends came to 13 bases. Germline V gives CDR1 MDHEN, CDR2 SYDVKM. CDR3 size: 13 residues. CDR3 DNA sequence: TGTGCCAGCAGTTTTACGTACGGGGACGGCTACACCTTC. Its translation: CASSFTYGDGYTF.

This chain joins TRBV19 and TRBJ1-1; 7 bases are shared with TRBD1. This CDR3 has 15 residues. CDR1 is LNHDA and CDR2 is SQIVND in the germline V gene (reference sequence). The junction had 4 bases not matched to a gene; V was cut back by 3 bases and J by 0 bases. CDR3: CASSIRGAVNTEAFF. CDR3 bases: TGTGCCAGTAGTATCAGGGGGGCGGTGAACACTGAAGCTTTCTTT. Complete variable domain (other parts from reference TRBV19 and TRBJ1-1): DGGITQSPKYLFRKEGQNVTLSCEQNLNHDAMYWYRQDPGQGLRLIYYSQIVNDFQKGDIAEGYSVSREKKESFPLTVTSAQKNPTAFYLCASSIRGAVNTEAFFGQGTRLTVV.

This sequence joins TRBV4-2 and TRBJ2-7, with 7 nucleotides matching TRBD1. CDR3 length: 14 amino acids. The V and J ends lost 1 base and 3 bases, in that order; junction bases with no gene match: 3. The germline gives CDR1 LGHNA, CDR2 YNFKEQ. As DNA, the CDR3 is TGTGCCAGCAGCCAAGGGACAGGTCGCTACGAGCAGTACTTC. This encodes CASSQGTGRYEQYF.

DNA for the CDR3: TGTGCCTGGACTAGCGCCAGGACGGAGGGGGAGCTGTTTTTT. This sequence encodes CAWTSARTEGELFF. The chain joins TRBV30 to TRBJ2-2; a weak D match, TRBD2 (6 bases). V gave up 4 bases and J gave up 8 bases, with 17 bases separating them. CDR3 length: 14 amino acids. Germline lookup yields CDR1 GTSNPN and CDR2 SVGIG (reference sequence). Together with reference TRBV30 and TRBJ2-2, the CDR3 gives the full variable domain: SQTIHQWPATLVQPVGSPLSLECTVEGTSNPNLYWYRQAAGRGLQLLFYSVGIGQISSEVPQNLSASRPQDRQFILSSKKLLLSDSGFYLCAWTSARTEGELFFGEGSRLTVL.

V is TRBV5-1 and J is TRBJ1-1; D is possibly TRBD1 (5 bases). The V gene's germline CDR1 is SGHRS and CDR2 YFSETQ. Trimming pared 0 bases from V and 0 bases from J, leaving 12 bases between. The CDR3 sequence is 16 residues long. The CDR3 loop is CASSLGFWGMNTEAFF. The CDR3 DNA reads TGCGCCAGCAGCTTGGGTTTTTGGGGGATGAACACTGAAGCTTTCTTT.

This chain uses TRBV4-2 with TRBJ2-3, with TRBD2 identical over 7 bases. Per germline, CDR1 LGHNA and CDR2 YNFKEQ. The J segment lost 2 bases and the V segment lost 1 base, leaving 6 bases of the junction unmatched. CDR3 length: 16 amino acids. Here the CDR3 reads CASSQATSALTDTQYF. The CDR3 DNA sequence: TGTGCCAGCAGCCAAGCCACTAGCGCGCTCACAGATACGCAGTATTTT.

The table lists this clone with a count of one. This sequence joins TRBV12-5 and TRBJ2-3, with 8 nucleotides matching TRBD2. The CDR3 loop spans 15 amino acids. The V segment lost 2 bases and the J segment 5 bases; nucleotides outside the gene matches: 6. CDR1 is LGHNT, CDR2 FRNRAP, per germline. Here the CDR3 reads CASGLLVAGLDTQYF. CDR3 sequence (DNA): TGTGCTAGTGGTTTGTTAGTAGCGGGACTAGATACGCAGTATTTT.